These T cell receptor beta chains were read from a single sample in a study of CD8 T cells in Susac syndrome. Each CDR3 protein is one row after TCRdb ran MiXCR on the immunoSEQ multiplex PCR reads. The sample lists approximately 180,000 distinct CDR3 sequences, roughly nine tenths seen once, with over 0.075% in the top ten. The specimen sequenced was CD4+ T cells from PBMCs. The receptors come from a human donor with Susac syndrome. The conserved cysteine and the conserved F or W are not part of the CDR3 here. A D gene is named only where the DNA matches it firmly. Size values are once, few and many counts, or a class for expanded clones, and some rows have none.

TRBV6-5	TRBJ2-5	11	few	TRBD2	ASSASGEETQY
TRBV14	TRBJ1-1	11	NA	NA	ASQQGLGSEAF
TRBV20-1	TRBJ2-1	12	NA	TRBD2	SAQLAGGLSEQF
TRBV18	TRBJ2-3	16	NA	NA	ASSPRGASPSTKDTQY
TRBV5-8	TRBJ2-5	12	NA	TRBD2	ASIPGRFTETQY
TRBV27	TRBJ1-5	15	once	NA	ASSLSFRAASNQPQH
TRBV12-3/TRBV12-4	TRBJ2-2	11	few	NA	ASSLAGAGELF
TRBV25-1	TRBJ2-2	14	once	NA	ASSLVGGGNTGELF
TRBV5-1	TRBJ2-2	13	NA	NA	ASSLALGFAGELF
TRBV4-1	TRBJ2-2	16	NA	TRBD1	ASSTGTDNTKRTGELF
TRBV5-4	TRBJ1-3	14	NA	NA	ASSLEGVLAGNTIY
TRBV20-1	TRBJ1-5	15	once	TRBD1	SARDRGQDYSNQPQH
TRBV5-1	TRBJ2-5	13	NA	NA	ASNPFQGQQETQY
TRBV15	TRBJ2-3	12	once	NA	ATSRADYTDTQY
TRBV6-5	TRBJ2-5	14	NA	TRBD2	ASSYSSRTSHETQY
TRBV5-1	TRBJ2-6	16	NA	TRBD1	ASSPWGQMSSGANVLT
TRBV20-1	TRBJ2-1	12	NA	TRBD1	SARSGQGSDEQF
TRBV20-1	TRBJ1-2	14	NA	TRBD1	SARDPGQGVNYGYT
TRBV28	TRBJ2-5	13	NA	NA	ASRKQGGYQETQY
TRBV12-3/TRBV12-4	TRBJ2-5	12	NA	TRBD1	ASSFGDSQETQY
TRBV5-1	TRBJ1-4	12	NA	TRBD1	ASSFGQGGEKLF
TRBV29-1	TRBJ2-1	9	NA	NA	SVEAFNEQF
TRBV11-1	TRBJ2-3	11	NA	NA	ASSPDGGDTQY
TRBV7-9	TRBJ1-1	10	NA	NA	ASSYERTEAF